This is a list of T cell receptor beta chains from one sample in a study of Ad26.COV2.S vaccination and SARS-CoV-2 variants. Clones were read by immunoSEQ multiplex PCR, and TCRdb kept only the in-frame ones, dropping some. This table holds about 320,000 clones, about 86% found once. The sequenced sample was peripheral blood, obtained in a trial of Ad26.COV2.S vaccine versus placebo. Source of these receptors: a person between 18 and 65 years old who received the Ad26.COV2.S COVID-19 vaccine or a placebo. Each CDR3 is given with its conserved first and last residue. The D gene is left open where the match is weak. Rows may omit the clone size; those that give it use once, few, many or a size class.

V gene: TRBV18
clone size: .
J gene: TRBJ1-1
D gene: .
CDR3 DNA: TGTGCCAGCTCACCACCCAGTTTGGGCACTGAAGCTTTCTTT
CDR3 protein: CASSPPSLGTEAFF

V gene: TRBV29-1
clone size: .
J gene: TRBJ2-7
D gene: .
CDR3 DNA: TGCAGCGTTTCGGTCTCAGAGGGGCAGTACTTC
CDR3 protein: CSVSVSEGQYF

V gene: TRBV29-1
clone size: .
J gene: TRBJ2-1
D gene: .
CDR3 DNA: TGCAGCGTTGAAGATCCCCGGGACTCCAACTCCTACAATGAGCAGTTCTTC
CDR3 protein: CSVEDPRDSNSYNEQFF

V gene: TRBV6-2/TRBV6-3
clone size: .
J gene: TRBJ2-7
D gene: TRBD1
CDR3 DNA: TGTGCCAGCAGCGGGACAGGCAACTCCTACGAGCAGTACTTC
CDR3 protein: CASSGTGNSYEQYF

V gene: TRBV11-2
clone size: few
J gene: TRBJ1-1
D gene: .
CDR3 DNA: TGTGCCAGCAGCTTAAGGGGGAACACTGAAGCTTTCTTT
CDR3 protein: CASSLRGNTEAFF

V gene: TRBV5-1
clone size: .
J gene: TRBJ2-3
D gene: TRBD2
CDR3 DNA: TGCGCCAGCAGCCATAGCGGGGGGCAGCCAGATACGCAGTATTTT
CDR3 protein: CASSHSGGQPDTQYF

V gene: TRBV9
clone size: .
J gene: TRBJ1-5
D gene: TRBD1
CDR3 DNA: TGTGCCAGCAGCCAACAGGGGGGAGACCAGCCCCAGCATTTT
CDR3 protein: CASSQQGGDQPQHF

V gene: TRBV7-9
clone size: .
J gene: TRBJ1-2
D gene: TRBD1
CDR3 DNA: TGTGCCAGCAGCTCCTGGGACAGGAACTTC
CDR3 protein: CASSSWDRNF

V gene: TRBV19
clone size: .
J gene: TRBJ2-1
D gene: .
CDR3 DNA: TGTGCCAGTAGGCCTAGCTCCTACAATGAGCAGTTCTTC
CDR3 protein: CASRPSSYNEQFF

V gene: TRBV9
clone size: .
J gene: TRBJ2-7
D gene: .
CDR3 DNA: TGTGCCAGCAGCACCCACACGAGCTCCTACGAGCAGTACTTC
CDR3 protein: CASSTHTSSYEQYF

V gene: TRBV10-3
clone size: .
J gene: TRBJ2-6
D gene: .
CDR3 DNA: TGTGCCATCAGGCCAAGTTCCAGCTCTGGGGCCAACGTCCTGACTTTC
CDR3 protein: CAIRPSSSSGANVLTF

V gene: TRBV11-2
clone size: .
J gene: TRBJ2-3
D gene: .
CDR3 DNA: TGTGCCAGCAGCTTAGAGAACGGCTATACGCAGTATTTT
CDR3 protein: CASSLENGYTQYF

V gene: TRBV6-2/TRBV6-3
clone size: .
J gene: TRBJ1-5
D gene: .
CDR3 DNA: TGTGCCAGCAGTCCCTACCGAGACAGGATATCGGCTAGCAATCAGCCCCAGCATTTT
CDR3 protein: CASSPYRDRISASNQPQHF

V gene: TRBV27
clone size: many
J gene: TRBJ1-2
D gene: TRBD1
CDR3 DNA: TGTGCCAGCAGTCCTATGACAGGGTCCTATGGCTACACCTTC
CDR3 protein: CASSPMTGSYGYTF

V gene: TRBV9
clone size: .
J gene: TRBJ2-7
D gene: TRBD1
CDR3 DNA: TGTGCCAGCAGCGTCTCCGGGACAGGGCGGTACGAGCAGTACTTC
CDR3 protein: CASSVSGTGRYEQYF

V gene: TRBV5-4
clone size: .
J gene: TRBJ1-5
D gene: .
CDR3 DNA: TGTGCCAGCAGCTCCGGGATCATCAACAGCCCCCAGCATTTT
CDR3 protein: CASSSGIINSPQHF

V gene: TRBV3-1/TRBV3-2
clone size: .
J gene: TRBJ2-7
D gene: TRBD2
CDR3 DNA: TGTGCCAGCAGCCTTGGGACTAGCGAGCAGTACTTC
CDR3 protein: CASSLGTSEQYF

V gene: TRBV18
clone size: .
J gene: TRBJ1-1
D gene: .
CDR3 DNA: TGTGCCAGCTCACCCCTGCTCCGGGGAACAGTAGCTTTGAACACTGAAGCTTTCTTT
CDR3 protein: CASSPLLRGTVALNTEAFF

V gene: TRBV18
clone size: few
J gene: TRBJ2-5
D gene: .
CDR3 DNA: TGTGCCAGCTCACCACCGGCCGGGCGGGAGACCCAGTACTTC
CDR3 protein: CASSPPAGRETQYF

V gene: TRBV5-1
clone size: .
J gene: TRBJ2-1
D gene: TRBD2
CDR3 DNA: TGCGCCAGCAGCTCTTTGGCTGGACTAGCGGGGGACAATGAGCAGTTCTTC
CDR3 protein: CASSSLAGLAGDNEQFF

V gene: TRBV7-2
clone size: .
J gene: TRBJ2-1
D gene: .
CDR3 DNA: TGTGCCAGCAGCTTCAACAGGGACAATGAGCAGTTCTTC
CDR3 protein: CASSFNRDNEQFF

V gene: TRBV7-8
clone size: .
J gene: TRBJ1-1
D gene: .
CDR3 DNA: TGTGCCAGCAGCGGTGGAAGGGGCACTGAAGCTTTCTTT
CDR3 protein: CASSGGRGTEAFF

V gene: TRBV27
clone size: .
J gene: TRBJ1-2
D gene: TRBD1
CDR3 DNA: TGTGCCAGCCGGGACAGGGGGATTAACTATGGCTACACCTTC
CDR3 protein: CASRDRGINYGYTF

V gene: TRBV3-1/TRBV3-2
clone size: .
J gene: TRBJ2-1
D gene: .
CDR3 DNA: TGTGCCAGCAGCCACAGGGTCGTGAGCTCCTACAATGAGCAGTTCTTC
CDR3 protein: CASSHRVVSSYNEQFF

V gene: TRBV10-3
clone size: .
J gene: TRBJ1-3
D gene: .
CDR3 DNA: TGTGCCATCAGTGGGACAGATTCCGGAAACACCATATATTTT
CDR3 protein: CAISGTDSGNTIYF

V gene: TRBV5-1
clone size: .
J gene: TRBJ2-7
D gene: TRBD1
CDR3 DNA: TGCGCCAGCAACCAACTCATAGGGACAGGTCGCGAGCAGTACTTC
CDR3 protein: CASNQLIGTGREQYF

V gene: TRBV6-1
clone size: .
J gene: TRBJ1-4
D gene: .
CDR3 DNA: TGTGCCAGCAGTGAACCCCGGACGGGGAATGAAAAACTGTTTTTT
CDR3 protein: CASSEPRTGNEKLFF

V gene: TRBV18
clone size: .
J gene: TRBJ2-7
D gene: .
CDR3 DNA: TGTGCCAGCTCAGGATCCTACGAGCAGTACTTC
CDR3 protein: CASSGSYEQYF

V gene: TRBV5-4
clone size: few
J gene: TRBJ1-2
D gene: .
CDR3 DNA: TGTGCCAGCAGCTTGGATGGACAGAGTGGCTACACCTTC
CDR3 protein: CASSLDGQSGYTF

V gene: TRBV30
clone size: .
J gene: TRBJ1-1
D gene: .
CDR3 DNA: TGTGCCTGGAGTAGATTAGGGTGGGAGGTCGGCACTGAAGCTTTCTTT
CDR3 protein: CAWSRLGWEVGTEAFF

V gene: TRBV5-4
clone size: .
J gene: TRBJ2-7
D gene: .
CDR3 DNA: TGTGCCAGCAGCCACGCGGGACAGCGAAGGTCCTACGAGCAGTACTTC
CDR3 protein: CASSHAGQRRSYEQYF

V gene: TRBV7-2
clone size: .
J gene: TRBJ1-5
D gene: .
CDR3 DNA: TGTGCCAGCAGCCCGACCGGGACGTTCAATCAGCCCCAGCATTTT
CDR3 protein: CASSPTGTFNQPQHF

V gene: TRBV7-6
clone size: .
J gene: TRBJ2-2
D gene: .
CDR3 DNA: TGTGCCAGCAGCTCAACCCTGGGCTACGGACAAGCCGGGGAGCTGTTTTTT
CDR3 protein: CASSSTLGYGQAGELFF

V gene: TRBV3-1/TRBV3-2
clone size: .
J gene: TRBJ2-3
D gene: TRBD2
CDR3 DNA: TGTGCCAGCAGCCCGACTAGCGGGAACACAGATACGCAGTATTTT
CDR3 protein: CASSPTSGNTDTQYF

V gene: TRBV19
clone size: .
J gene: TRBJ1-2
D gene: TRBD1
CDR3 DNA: TGTGCCAGTAGTGAGGACAGGGGACGGAACTATGGCTACACCTTC
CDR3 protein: CASSEDRGRNYGYTF